Listed below are T cell receptor beta chains from one sample, sequenced in a study of shared T cell receptors in the human thymus. Data came from immunoSEQ multiplex PCR; TCRdb stores just in-frame clones and leaves some out. The data hold under 850,000 clones, with 70% to 90% observed a single time. These data were likewise used in another study, on human thymus T cells.

The sequencing input was thymocytes. The receptor set was obtained from a boy less than two years old with a congenital heart defect. The CDR3 runs from the conserved cysteine through the conserved F or W. The D gene is left open where the match is weak. Where a row states a size, it is once, few, many or the class of an expanded clone; other rows omit it.

v_call	d_call	clone_size	j_call	cdr3_nt	cdr3_aa
TRBV25-1	NA	few	TRBJ2-6	TGTGCCAGCAGTACCGGACACGTCAGCTCTGGGGCCAACGTCCTGACTTTC	CASSTGHVSSGANVLTF
TRBV19	NA	NA	TRBJ2-7	TGTGCGGGCGTGTGGGGGCTCGAGCAGTACTTC	CAGVWGLEQYF
TRBV6-5	TRBD1	NA	TRBJ2-7	TGTGCCAGCAGTCCGCTCGGGACAGGGGAAGACGAGCAGTACTTC	CASSPLGTGEDEQYF
TRBV18	TRBD2	NA	TRBJ2-5	TGTGCCAGCTCACCCAGCGGGAGGCTCGAGACCCAGTACTTC	CASSPSGRLETQYF
TRBV5-4	NA	NA	TRBJ2-1	TGTGCCAGCAGTTACAGTGCTCCGGGACTGATCTACAATGAGCAGTTCTTC	CASSYSAPGLIYNEQFF
TRBV5-1	TRBD2	NA	TRBJ2-3	TGCGCCAGCAGCCTGACTAGCGGGAGGCCAGATACGCAGTATTTT	CASSLTSGRPDTQYF
TRBV6-1	TRBD1	NA	TRBJ2-7	TGTGCCAGCAGGGGACAGGAGACCTACGAGCAGTACTTC	CASRGQETYEQYF
TRBV19	TRBD1	NA	TRBJ1-3	TGTGCCAGTAGTATAGGACAGGGGACTATAAACACCATATATTTT	CASSIGQGTINTIYF
TRBV5-1	TRBD2	NA	TRBJ2-7	TGCGCCAGCAGAGAGGCTAGCGGGAGAGTAGGCGAGCAGTACTTC	CASREASGRVGEQYF
TRBV27	NA	NA	TRBJ1-2	TGTGCCAGCAGTTCCGACAGGCTTTATGGCTACACCTTC	CASSSDRLYGYTF
TRBV27	NA	NA	TRBJ2-2	TGTGCCAGCAGTTTTAGCGAGACCGGGGAGCTGTTTTTT	CASSFSETGELFF
TRBV4-1	TRBD1	NA	TRBJ2-3	TGCGCCAGCAGCCCGGGGACAGTAGAAGATACGCAGTATTTT	CASSPGTVEDTQYF
TRBV5-4	NA	NA	TRBJ1-2	TGTGCCAGCAGCCCACGAGGGCGTCACGGCTACACCTTC	CASSPRGRHGYTF
TRBV5-1	TRBD1	NA	TRBJ1-6	TGCGCCAGCAGCCCCCTCGGACAGGGCCATAATTCACCCCTCCACTTT	CASSPLGQGHNSPLHF
TRBV9	TRBD2	NA	TRBJ2-3	TGTGCCAGCAGCCCCCGGAGCGGGGGGACAGATACGCAGTATTTT	CASSPRSGGTDTQYF
TRBV29-1	NA	NA	TRBJ2-6	TGCAGCCCGACTCGAGCCTCTGGGGCCAACGTCCTGACTTTC	CSPTRASGANVLTF
TRBV7-2	NA	NA	TRBJ1-1	TGTGCCAGCAGCTCAGGACGGGGGAGCACTGAAGCTTTCTTT	CASSSGRGSTEAFF
TRBV6-4	TRBD2	NA	TRBJ2-7	TGTGCCAGCAGTGACGAACTAGCGGGAGCACCCTACGAGCAGTACTTC	CASSDELAGAPYEQYF
TRBV7-2	TRBD2	NA	TRBJ2-1	TGTGCCAGCAGCCCCGAACAGACTAGCTTCGAGCAGTTCTTC	CASSPEQTSFEQFF
TRBV4-3	NA	NA	TRBJ1-1	TGCGCCAGCAGCCAAGAACTTACAGGGAACACTGAAGCTTTCTTT	CASSQELTGNTEAFF
TRBV4-3	NA	NA	TRBJ2-1	TGCGCCAGCAGCCAAGATATTAGGAGGGCCTCCTACAATGAGCAGTTCTTC	CASSQDIRRASYNEQFF
TRBV6-5	TRBD2	NA	TRBJ2-7	TGTGCCAGCAGTTCGACTAGCGGCTACGAGCAGTACTTC	CASSSTSGYEQYF
TRBV25-1	TRBD1	NA	TRBJ2-5	TGTGCCAGCAGTCTGGACAGGGAACTCCAAGAGACCCAGTACTTC	CASSLDRELQETQYF